This T cell receptor (beta chain) was profiled in a study of blood T cell repertoires in COVID-19. About the research overall: The study drew acute and convalescent COVID-19 samples from the United States, Italy and Spain.

Germline values: CDR1 SGHAT, CDR2 FQNNGV. The CDR3 extends over 17 amino acids. With V trimmed by 0 bases and J by 8 bases, 13 bases remained unmatched. Sequencing used immunoSEQ multiplex PCR; TCRdb keeps in-frame clones, though not all of them. Of approximately 270,000 clones in the sample, around 89% are singletons; the top ten hold about 0.8%. Source material: peripheral blood. This chain connects TRBV11-2 to TRBJ2-1, with TRBD2 matching 7 bases. The TCR was taken from a man aged 25-40 years with acute or convalescent COVID-19. Here the CDR3 DNA reads TGTGCCAGCAGCTTAGATCCTGGCGGGGGATATAGGCATGAGCAGTTCTTC. Its protein product is CASSLDPGGGYRHEQFF.